Each of the 18 T cell receptor beta chains below was sequenced from the same sample in a study of OX40 agonist ivuxolimab in advanced cancers. Some clones are missing from TCRdb's copy, which holds only in-frame ones; the method was immunoSEQ multiplex PCR. The sample carries 50,000 to 70,000 clones, 85% recorded once. The sample consisted of CD4+ or CD8+ T cells sorted from blood, taken in a trial of the OX40 agonist ivuxolimab. Receptors originate from an adult with an advanced solid tumor such as melanoma, head and neck, liver or kidney cancer.

V usage is TRBV19 and J usage is TRBJ2-7; 11 positions match TRBD2. Unmatched junction bases numbered 5, after V lost 10 bases and J lost 0 bases. Germline values: CDR1 LNHDA, CDR2 SQIVND (reference sequence). The CDR3 spans 14 residues. The CDR3 spells CATLAGGSSYEQYF. The CDR3 DNA is TGTGCCACTCTAGCGGGAGGCAGCTCCTACGAGCAGTACTTC.

This rearrangement joins TRBV11-2 to TRBJ1-3; D is undetermined. This CDR3 has 12 amino acids. Trimming removed 5 bases from V and 3 bases from J, with 5 bases in between. Germline V lookup: CDR1 SGHAT, CDR2 FQNNGV. The CDR3 sequence: CASSPVGNTIYF. As DNA, the CDR3 is TGTGCCAGCAGCCCAGTTGGAAACACCATATATTTT.

The chain carries TRBV5-1 and TRBJ2-1, with 8 bases fitting TRBD2. V shed 1 base, J shed 0 bases, and the junction held 9 bases outside the gene matches. Germline V gene lookup returns CDR1 SGHRS and CDR2 YFSETQ. The CDR3 covers 18 residues. The CDR3 is CASSLRSSGLSSYNEQFF. In DNA, the CDR3 is TGCGCCAGCAGCTTGCGGTCTAGCGGGCTAAGCTCCTACAATGAGCAGTTCTTC.

The gene calls are TRBV7-9 and TRBJ1-1; D is ambiguous. From germline, CDR1 is SEHNR and CDR2 FQNEAQ (reference sequence). The V and J ends lost 5 bases and 1 base respectively, with 11 bases between them. The length of the CDR3 is 14 residues. CDR3 bases: TGTGCCAGCAGCCTGGGATTAGGGAACACTGAAGCTTTCTTT. It yields the protein CASSLGLGNTEAFF.

This chain uses TRBV6-5 with TRBJ1-2; 7 positions agree with TRBD1. The J segment lost 6 bases and the V segment lost 6 bases, leaving 4 bases of the junction unmatched. The germline CDR1 and CDR2 sequences are MNHEY and SVGAGI. The CDR3 runs to 12 residues. CDR3: CASRDRVHGYTF. CDR3 bases: TGTGCCAGCAGAGACAGGGTACATGGCTACACCTTC.

This clone has just a few counts. This sequence joins TRBV5-4 and TRBJ2-7; 12 bases are shared with TRBD2. The germline V gene encodes CDR1 SGHNT and CDR2 YYREEE (reference sequence). CDR3 length: 15 amino acids. J gave up 7 bases and V 4 bases, and 9 bases lay outside the gene matches. The CDR3 sequence is CASSTLAGGPREQYF. DNA of the CDR3: TGTGCCAGCAGCACCCTAGCGGGAGGGCCTCGGGAGCAGTACTTC.

The J gene is TRBJ2-1, the V gene TRBV27; D possibly corresponds to TRBD2 (5 bases). Germline V CDR1 and CDR2: MNHEY, SMNVEV (reference sequence). This CDR3 spans 16 amino acids. Between the trimmed V and J ends, which lost 8 bases and 0 bases, there was a span of 17 bases. In nucleotides, the CDR3 is TGTGCCAGCGGAAAAATGGGCGGGCACTCCTACAATGAGCAGTTCTTC. It specifies CASGKMGGHSYNEQFF.

The rearrangement joins TRBV5-1 to TRBJ2-3; maybe TRBD1 (5 bases). CDR1 and CDR2 from the germline V gene are SGHRS and YFSETQ. V shed 0 bases and J shed 4 bases, with 12 bases lying between them. The CDR3 is 15 residues long. In DNA, the CDR3 is TGCGCCAGCAGCTTGGGGGCAGGGCTGGCAGATACGCAGTATTTT. Translated: CASSLGAGLADTQYF.

The rearrangement uses TRBV7-2 and TRBJ2-3; D perhaps matches TRBD1 (5 bases). This CDR3 spans 14 amino acids. Trimming removed 3 bases from V and 3 bases from J, with 10 bases in between. In germline, CDR1 is SGHTA, CDR2 FQGNSA. CDR3 sequence: CASSFGAQTDTQYF. DNA of the CDR3: TGTGCCAGCAGCTTTGGGGCGCAAACAGATACGCAGTATTTT.

This chain uses TRBV11-2 with TRBJ2-1; D may be TRBD1 (6 bases). CDR3 length equals 16 residues. V lost 5 bases, J lost 4 bases, and 18 bases lay in between. Germline V CDR1 and CDR2: SGHAT, FQNNGV. This CDR3 reads CASSPPDRQFYNEQFF. The DNA of the CDR3 is TGTGCCAGCAGCCCCCCGGACAGACAGTTTTACAATGAGCAGTTCTTC. The full variable domain, its missing parts supplied by reference TRBV11-2 and TRBJ2-1, is EAGVAQSPRYKIIEKRQSVAFWCNPISGHATLYWYQQILGQGPKLLIQFQNNGVVDDSQLPKDRFSAERLKGVDSTLKIQPAKLEDSAVYLCASSPPDRQFYNEQFFGPGTRLTVL.

This clone was counted once. The genes are TRBV4-3 and TRBJ2-3; 11 bases map to TRBD2. There are 16 residues in the CDR3. Germline V lookup: CDR1 LGHNA, CDR2 YSLEER. The V segment lost 1 base and the J segment 9 bases; nucleotides outside the gene matches: 9. In DNA, the CDR3 is TGCGCCAGCAGCCAAGCGCTAGCGGGGGGCCACTTGACGCAGTATTTT. Encoded protein: CASSQALAGGHLTQYF.

The CDR3 is CASSLDSNSYGYTF. In DNA form, the CDR3 reads TGTGCCAGCAGTTTGGACAGCAACTCCTATGGCTACACCTTC. The chain uses TRBV27 and TRBJ1-2, with D possibly being TRBD1 (6 bases). Germline CDR1 reads MNHEY; CDR2 reads SMNVEV (reference sequence). CDR3 length equals 14 residues. V dropped 3 bases and J dropped 4 bases, with 12 bases sitting between them.

This clone was seen just once. The chain joins TRBV10-3 to TRBJ1-1; D is unclear. CDR3 length equals 13 residues. Germline V gene sequence: CDR1 ENHRY, CDR2 SYGVKD. Trimming left V 7 bases short and J 2 bases short, with 11 bases between. The CDR3 nucleotides read TGTGCCATCAAAGACCCCCGAAACACTGAAGCTTTCTTT. Protein sequence: CAIKDPRNTEAFF.

The chain is built from TRBV11-3 and TRBJ2-7, with a weak D call TRBD2 (6 bases). Germline loops: CDR1 SGHNT, CDR2 YENEEA. The V end lost 5 bases, the J end lost 1 base, and 12 bases lay between the germline ends. The CDR3 loop spans 14 amino acids. CDR3 coding DNA: TGTGCCAGCAGCAGGGACTTCATTTCCTACGAGCAGTACTTC. Its translation is CASSRDFISYEQYF.

This chain connects TRBV5-5 to TRBJ2-2; 7 bases match TRBD1. Per the germline V gene, CDR1 is SGHKS and CDR2 is YYEKEE (reference sequence). The CDR3 extends over 15 amino acids. After removal of 4 bases from V and 0 bases from J, the junction contained 3 bases not matched to a gene. CDR3 coding DNA: TGTGCCAGCAGCACCGGGACAGCGAACACCGGGGAGCTGTTTTTT. This sequence encodes CASSTGTANTGELFF.

This clone occurred a few times. The V and J genes are TRBV10-2 and TRBJ1-5; perhaps TRBD1 as D (6 bases). From germline, CDR1 is WSHSY and CDR2 SAAADI. V was pared by 5 bases and J by 7 bases, with 18 bases between. The CDR3 is made up of 15 amino acids. The CDR3 protein is CASSLGAGAGQPQHF. The CDR3, as DNA: TGCGCCAGCAGTCTAGGGGCAGGGGCGGGCCAGCCCCAGCATTTT.

This rearrangement joins TRBV7-8 to TRBJ1-2, with a tentative D call TRBD1 (6 bases). Germline assignment: CDR1 SGHVS and CDR2 FQNEAQ. Trimming stripped 5 bases from V and 4 bases from J, with 20 bases between. This CDR3 spans 16 amino acids. The CDR3: CASSPDRSLGGYGYTF. DNA for the CDR3: TGTGCCAGCAGCCCTGACAGGAGCCTCGGGGGCTATGGCTACACCTTC.

The chain links TRBV19 to TRBJ1-5, with 8 bases identical to TRBD1. The CDR3 spans 15 residues. Germline V gives CDR1 LNHDA, CDR2 SQIVND (reference sequence). The trim removed 5 bases at V and 5 bases at J, leaving 8 bases unmatched. The CDR3 DNA is TGTGCCAGTAGTGCCGACAGGGGATGGGATCAGCCCCAGCATTTT. Its translation: CASSADRGWDQPQHF. The variable domain in full, with the rest retrieved from reference TRBV19 and TRBJ1-5, is DGGITQSPKYLFRKEGQNVTLSCEQNLNHDAMYWYRQDPGQGLRLIYYSQIVNDFQKGDIAEGYSVSREKKESFPLTVTSAQKNPTAFYLCASSADRGWDQPQHFGDGTRLSIL.